A single sample is the source of the 27 T cell receptor beta chains below, sequenced in a study of shared clonotypes between healthy human individuals. Repertoires were generated with immunoSEQ multiplex PCR, while TCRdb's copy carries only in-frame clones and drops some. Of around 1.6 million clones listed, 98% were seen once; the top ten hold 0.4% to 0.45%. Source material: naive CD4+ T cells sorted from blood. Subset noted: CD45RA+ positively selected. The receptors derive from a man aged 25-45 years in good health.

J is TRBJ2-2 and V is TRBV6-1; D may be TRBD1 (6 bases). There are 13 residues in the CDR3. Germline CDR1 and CDR2: MNHNS and SASEGT. Trimming cost V 6 bases and J 6 bases, with 11 bases left between them. The CDR3 sequence: CASRKSGAGELFF. The DNA for the CDR3 is TGTGCCAGCAGGAAGTCAGGGGCCGGGGAGCTGTTTTTT.

The chain couples TRBV9 to TRBJ2-1; TRBD2 agrees at 8 bases. CDR1 SGDLS and CDR2 YYNGEE come from the germline V gene. Losses at the gene ends were 3 bases for V and 4 bases for J; bases not matched to a gene: 6. This CDR3 has 15 amino acids. CDR3 DNA sequence: TGTGCCAGCAGCGACCCGGGACTAGATTACAATGAGCAGTTCTTC. It encodes CASSDPGLDYNEQFF.

The chain has TRBV5-4 and TRBJ2-5; 11 bases match TRBD2. Unmatched junction bases numbered 8, after V lost 2 bases and J lost 5 bases. This CDR3 comprises 16 residues. Germline V gives CDR1 SGHNT, CDR2 YYREEE (reference sequence). CDR3 coding DNA: TGTGCCAGCAGCTTTACTAGCGGGAGAAATGAGGAGACCCAGTACTTC. This codes for CASSFTSGRNEETQYF.

V gene TRBV4-3 combines with J gene TRBJ2-1; 7 positions agree with TRBD2. Germline CDR1 LGHNA, CDR2 YSLEER. Losses at the gene ends were 4 bases for V and 0 bases for J; bases not matched to a gene: 6. This CDR3 spans 16 amino acids. The CDR3 loop is CASSLYGGSSYNEQFF. CDR3 DNA: TGCGCCAGCAGCCTGTATGGCGGGAGCTCCTACAATGAGCAGTTCTTC.

This chain connects TRBV6-6 to TRBJ1-2; D is ambiguous. The germline V gene encodes CDR1 MNHNY and CDR2 SVGAGI (reference sequence). Trimming cost V 7 bases and J 8 bases, with 11 bases left between them. There are 11 residues in the CDR3. The chain's CDR3 is CASMILGGYTF. Written as DNA, the CDR3 is TGTGCCAGCATGATTCTCGGGGGCTACACCTTC.

The chain recombines TRBV5-4 with TRBJ1-1; the D gene is possibly TRBD1 (5 bases). Trimming shortened V by 4 bases and J by 5 bases, and 21 bases separated the two germline ends. Germline V gene lookup returns CDR1 SGHNT and CDR2 YYREEE (reference sequence). The CDR3 extends over 16 amino acids. The CDR3 coding sequence is TGTGCCAGCAGCCTCCCAGGGAGACAACGTAAAACTGAAGCTTTCTTT. Its translation is CASSLPGRQRKTEAFF.

The CDR3 protein is CASSLVFAGEQFF. The CDR3 DNA is TGTGCCAGCAGCTTAGTGTTTGCGGGTGAGCAGTTCTTC. V and J are TRBV11-2 and TRBJ2-1, with a possible D match to TRBD2 (5 bases). V shed 1 base and J shed 9 bases, with 10 bases lying between them. Per germline, CDR1 SGHAT and CDR2 FQNNGV. This CDR3 comprises 13 residues.

The V gene is TRBV28, the J gene TRBJ2-7, with 7 bases matching TRBD1. The CDR3 has 14 amino acids. The trim removed 2 bases at V and 4 bases at J, leaving 5 bases unmatched. Looked up from germline, CDR1 is MDHEN and CDR2 is SYDVKM. DNA of the CDR3: TGTGCCAGCAGTTTAACAGGGGATGTGTACGAGCAGTACTTC. The encoded protein is CASSLTGDVYEQYF.

The gene calls are TRBV9 and TRBJ2-3; D call uncertain. V was trimmed by 4 bases and J by 0 bases, leaving 6 bases between them. Germline V gene lookup returns CDR1 SGDLS and CDR2 YYNGEE. This CDR3 contains 13 residues. In DNA form, the CDR3 reads TGTGCCAGCAGCCCTACTAGCACAGATACGCAGTATTTT. It translates to CASSPTSTDTQYF.

The genes are TRBV18 and TRBJ1-2; D perhaps matches TRBD1 (5 bases). Germline V CDR1 and CDR2: KGHSH, LQKENI. Between the trimmed V and J ends, which lost 5 bases and 2 bases, there was a span of 15 bases. The CDR3 spans 15 residues. The DNA of the CDR3 is TGTGCCAGCTCATCATACACAGGACACAACTATGGCTACACCTTC. Its protein is CASSSYTGHNYGYTF. Full variable domain (remainder filled in from reference TRBV18 and TRBJ1-2): NAGVMQNPRHLVRRRGQEARLRCSPMKGHSHVYWYRQLPEEGLKFMVYLQKENIIDESGMPKERFSAEFPKEGPSILRIQQVVRGDSAAYFCASSSYTGHNYGYTFGSGTRLTVV.

The chain uses TRBV14 and TRBJ2-7; 12 positions match TRBD1. The CDR3 consists of 19 residues. In germline, CDR1 is SGHDN, CDR2 FVKESK. After removal of 3 bases from V and 1 base from J, the junction contained 13 bases not matched to a gene. Here the CDR3 reads CASSHPGQGASALSYEQYF. The CDR3 DNA reads as TGTGCCAGCAGCCACCCGGGACAGGGGGCGTCAGCTTTATCCTACGAGCAGTACTTC.

This chain uses TRBV27 with TRBJ1-2, with TRBD1 as a possible D gene (6 bases). V lost 3 bases and J lost 10, with 15 bases in between. Germline V gives CDR1 MNHEY, CDR2 SMNVEV (reference sequence). The CDR3 is 13 residues long. CDR3 in amino acids: CASSFLQGLDYTF. The CDR3 region has the DNA TGTGCCAGCAGTTTCCTACAGGGACTCGACTACACCTTC.

This chain's CDR3 is CASSSQSHIAKNIQYF. DNA of the CDR3: TGTGCCAGCAGCTCACAAAGCCATATAGCCAAAAACATTCAGTACTTC. The chain carries TRBV7-9 and TRBJ2-4, with no clear D. The CDR3 spans 16 residues. Germline V gene lookup returns CDR1 SEHNR and CDR2 FQNEAQ (reference sequence). The V and J ends lost 4 bases and 0 bases respectively, with 13 bases between them. Full variable domain (remainder filled in from reference TRBV7-9 and TRBJ2-4): DTGVSQNPRHKITKRGQNVTFRCDPISEHNRLYWYRQTLGQGPEFLTYFQNEAQLEKSRLLSDRFSAERPKGSFSTLEIQRTEQGDSAMYLCASSSQSHIAKNIQYFGAGTRLSVL.

This chain links TRBV4-3 with TRBJ2-1; D may be TRBD2 (6 bases). The germline V gene encodes CDR1 LGHNA and CDR2 YSLEER. The V end was cut by 0 bases, the J end by 0 bases, with 6 bases between. The CDR3 consists of 15 residues. CDR3 in DNA: TGCGCCAGCAGCCAAGACGGGAGCTCCTACAATGAGCAGTTCTTC. Protein: CASSQDGSSYNEQFF.

The chain combines TRBV7-6 with TRBJ2-5, with 8 nucleotides matching TRBD1. The CDR3 has 15 residues. Losses at the gene ends were 1 base for V and 4 bases for J; bases not matched to a gene: 5. From germline, CDR1 is SGHVS and CDR2 FNYEAQ. CDR3 nucleotides: TGTGCCAGCAGCTTAGGTACAGGGGGAGTAGAGACCCAGTACTTC. It encodes CASSLGTGGVETQYF.

On this clone: This same CDR3 is encoded by further DNA sequences in the sample. The rearrangement joins TRBV29-1 to TRBJ2-5; a possible D gene is TRBD1 (5 bases). Trimming took 4 bases from V and 5 from J, leaving 11 bases between them. This CDR3 is 12 amino acids long. Germline CDR1 and CDR2: SQVTM and ANQGSEA. CDR3 DNA: TGCAGCGTTGCTAGGGGTCCCGAGACCCAGTACTTC. This translates into CSVARGPETQYF. The full variable domain, completed using reference TRBV29-1 and TRBJ2-5, is SAVISQKPSRDICQRGTSLTIQCQVDSQVTMMFWYRQQPGQSLTLIATANQGSEATYESGFVIDKFPISRPNLTFSTLTVSNMSPEDSSIYLCSVARGPETQYFGPGTRLLVL.

The J gene is TRBJ1-2, the V gene TRBV30; no clear D. The V end was cut by 7 bases, the J end by 5 bases, with 8 bases between. The CDR3 spans 10 residues. Per germline, CDR1 GTSNPN and CDR2 SVGIG (reference sequence). The CDR3 region has the DNA TGTGCCTCCACCGGATATGGCTACACCTTC. Its translation is CASTGYGYTF.

In this sample, this clone turned up once. Other DNA sequences in the sample encode the same CDR3. The rearrangement links TRBV20-1 to TRBJ2-2; D might be TRBD2 (5 bases). With 3 bases removed from V and 7 bases from J, the gap between germline ends came to 6 bases. The CDR3 totals 11 residues. The germline CDR1 and CDR2 sequences are DFQATT and SNEGSKA (reference sequence). CDR3: CSAREDGELFF. The CDR3, as DNA: TGCAGTGCTAGGGAGGACGGGGAGCTGTTTTTT.

About this clone itself: The junction departs from the called germline gene at one end, perhaps through a read error. The J gene is TRBJ2-3, the V gene TRBV7-9, with D maybe TRBD2 (5 bases). This CDR3 contains 11 residues. Germline loops: CDR1 SEHNR, CDR2 FQNEAQ (reference sequence). The CDR3 DNA follows: TGTGCCAGCAGCTTCCCGCCGGACTCCAGATTT. This sequence encodes CASSFPPDSRF.

The chain has TRBV27 and TRBJ2-3; 8 bases are a match to TRBD2. V lost 6 bases, J lost 4 bases, and 9 bases stayed unmatched. Germline V gene data show CDR1 as MNHEY and CDR2 as SMNVEV (reference sequence). CDR3 length: 15 amino acids. The CDR3 sequence: CASSTSGRGADTQYF. The CDR3 region has the DNA TGTGCCAGCAGCACGAGCGGGAGAGGGGCAGATACGCAGTATTTT.

A remark on this clone: Other DNA sequences within the sample encode an identical CDR3. V gene TRBV5-1 combines with J gene TRBJ2-1, with 7 bases matching TRBD1. Per the germline V gene, CDR1 is SGHRS and CDR2 is YFSETQ. J lost 4 bases, V lost 4 bases, and 5 bases had no gene match. The CDR3 loop spans 14 amino acids. The DNA for the CDR3 is TGCGCCAGCAGCAGCCAGGGGGATTACAATGAGCAGTTCTTC. This encodes CASSSQGDYNEQFF.

The rearrangement links TRBV9 to TRBJ2-3; no clear D gene. The V gene lost 0 bases and the J gene lost 0 bases, with 11 bases spanning the gap. Per the germline V gene, CDR1 is SGDLS and CDR2 is YYNGEE. This CDR3 comprises 16 residues. The CDR3 loop is CASSVGGRSSTDTQYF. In DNA, the CDR3 is TGTGCCAGCAGCGTAGGGGGTCGGAGTAGCACAGATACGCAGTATTTT.

The rearrangement joins TRBV5-4 to TRBJ2-5, with unresolved D. The CDR3 consists of 14 residues. Germline-derived CDR1 and CDR2 are SGHNT and YYREEE (reference sequence). V lost 0 bases and J 2 bases, leaving 8 bases between the germline ends. CDR3 DNA: TGTGCCAGCAGCTTGGGCTACTCACAAGAGACCCAGTACTTC. This encodes CASSLGYSQETQYF.

The V call is TRBV18, the J call TRBJ2-3, with 7 bases fitting TRBD1. J lost 3 bases, V lost 1 base, and 4 bases had no gene match. This CDR3 is built from 15 residues. Germline V gene sequence: CDR1 KGHSH, CDR2 LQKENI. For the CDR3, the DNA is TGTGCCAGCTCACCACTCAGGGGGTTGACAGATACGCAGTATTTT. It encodes CASSPLRGLTDTQYF.

The chain is built from TRBV7-2 and TRBJ2-2, with a possible D match to TRBD1 (6 bases). The V gene lost 4 bases and the J gene lost 5 bases, with 17 bases spanning the gap. This CDR3 has 16 amino acids. The germline V gene has CDR1 SGHTA and CDR2 FQGNSA. The CDR3 is CASSSYRARGTGELFF. The CDR3 DNA sequence: TGTGCCAGCAGCTCCTACAGGGCCCGAGGGACCGGGGAGCTGTTTTTT.

The chain couples TRBV7-9 to TRBJ1-2; D uncertain. In germline, CDR1 is SEHNR, CDR2 FQNEAQ (reference sequence). Trimming took off 1 base at V and 1 base at J, with 7 bases between the two ends. The CDR3 is made up of 14 amino acids. The CDR3 nucleotides are TGTGCCAGCAGCTTAGATATACTTAACTATGGCTACACCTTC. This translates into CASSLDILNYGYTF.

In this sample, this clone turned up once. The chain combines TRBV5-1 with TRBJ2-3; 12 bases are a match to TRBD2. The CDR3 consists of 16 residues. V was clipped by 3 bases and J by 2 bases; unmatched bases: 4. The V gene's germline CDR1 is SGHRS and CDR2 YFSETQ. CDR3 loop: CASSSSSGRATDTQYF. Here the CDR3 DNA reads TGCGCCAGCAGCTCTTCTAGCGGGAGGGCCACAGATACGCAGTATTTT.